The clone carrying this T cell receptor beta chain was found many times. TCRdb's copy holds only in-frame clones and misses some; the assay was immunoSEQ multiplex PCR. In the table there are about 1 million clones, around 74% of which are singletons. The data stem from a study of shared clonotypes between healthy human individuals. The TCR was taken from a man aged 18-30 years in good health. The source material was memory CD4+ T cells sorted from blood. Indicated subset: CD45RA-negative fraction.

CDR3 residues: CASSSTGTGVVEQFF. CDR3 bases: TGCGCCAGCAGCTCAACCGGGACAGGGGTGGTTGAGCAGTTCTTC. This chain joins TRBV5-1 and TRBJ2-1; 10 nucleotides match TRBD1. The CDR3 loop spans 15 amino acids. The V and J ends lost 3 bases and 9 bases, in that order; junction bases with no gene match: 9. From germline, CDR1 is SGHRS and CDR2 YFSETQ.